These 7 T cell receptor beta chains came from one sample sequenced in a study of blood T cell repertoires in COVID-19. Only in-frame clones appear in the TCRdb table, and some are missing; sequencing was by immunoSEQ multiplex PCR. The repertoire consists of approximately 100,000 clones, with around nine tenths occurring once and the leading ten covering less than 6.5%. Input material: peripheral blood. These receptors were obtained from a human donor in a cohort sampled during active COVID-19.

V is TRBV7-2 and J is TRBJ2-4; 9 bases match TRBD2. In germline, CDR1 is SGHTA, CDR2 FQGNSA. The CDR3 has 14 amino acids. V trimming: 3 bases; J trimming: 9 bases; junction bases outside the gene matches: 6. The CDR3 DNA sequence: TGTGCCAGCAGCTTGGAGCGGGGGGTCGGCATTCAGTACTTC. The encoded protein is CASSLERGVGIQYF.

The chain employs TRBV18 and TRBJ1-6; 7 bases fit TRBD1. V shed 6 bases, J shed 9 bases, and the junction held 11 bases outside the gene matches. CDR1 KGHSH and CDR2 LQKENI come from the germline V gene. The CDR3 spans 15 residues. In DNA, the CDR3 is TGTGCCAGCTCGCCCGGGGACAGAGGGAGTTCACCCCTCCACTTT. It translates to CASSPGDRGSSPLHF.

The rearrangement links TRBV5-1 to TRBJ1-6; maybe TRBD1 (6 bases). V lost 5 bases and J 8 bases, leaving 20 bases between the germline ends. This CDR3 region has 16 residues. The V gene's germline CDR1 is SGHRS and CDR2 YFSETQ. The CDR3 here is CASRADSASTHSPLHF. CDR3 coding DNA: TGCGCCAGCAGGGCGGACAGTGCTTCCACACATTCACCCCTCCACTTT.

V gene TRBV2 combines with J gene TRBJ2-1, with D maybe TRBD2 (6 bases). The CDR3 length is 13 residues. Trimming took 4 bases from V and 9 from J, leaving 13 bases between them. The germline CDR1 and CDR2 sequences are SNHLY and FYNNEI. The CDR3 spells CASSGEGGSEQFF. CDR3 nucleotides: TGTGCCAGCAGTGGGGAAGGAGGGAGTGAGCAGTTCTTC.

V and J are TRBV12-3 or TRBV12-4 and TRBJ1-6, with 11 positions matching TRBD1. This CDR3 spans 13 amino acids. Germline trimming cut 6 bases from V and 9 bases from J; bases unmatched to any gene: 1. CDR3 nucleotides: TGTGCCAGCAGGGGACAGGGGGGTTCACCCCTCCACTTT. Its protein is CASRGQGGSPLHF.

The rearrangement joins TRBV6-4 to TRBJ2-3, with TRBD1 matching 10 bases. CDR3 length: 17 amino acids. Trimming at V came to 2 bases and at J to 0 bases, leaving 5 bases not matched to a gene. Germline CDR1 MRHNA, CDR2 SNTAGT. This CDR3 reads CASSDARDRGSTDTQYF. CDR3 bases: TGTGCCAGCAGTGACGCCCGGGACAGGGGAAGCACAGATACGCAGTATTTT.

The rearrangement joins TRBV7-2 to TRBJ1-4; 7 nucleotides match TRBD1. V gave up 5 bases and J gave up 4 bases; unmatched junction bases: 4. CDR1 and CDR2 from the germline V gene are SGHTA and FQGNSA. The CDR3 totals 14 residues. The CDR3 is CASSPGQLNEKLFF. The CDR3, as DNA: TGTGCCAGCAGCCCGGGACAGCTTAATGAAAAACTGTTTTTT.